The 3 T cell receptor beta chains below were found in one sample sequenced in a study of tissue T cells after allogeneic stem cell transplantation. Assay: immunoSEQ multiplex PCR; the TCRdb copy retains only in-frame clones and omits some. The sample holds over a thousand clones, 44% seen once. The starting material was esophageal tissue, obtained at autopsy. These receptors came from a female patient aged 35-70 years with steroid-refractory graft-versus-host disease after an allogeneic stem cell transplant. The graft donor may have given rise to some T cells.

Relative to its sample, this clone is medium-sized (0.01 to 0.1%). The chain combines TRBV6-5 with TRBJ2-4; no clear D gene. The V and J ends lost 2 bases and 0 bases respectively, with 11 bases between them. Germline CDR1 MNHEY, CDR2 SVGAGI. The CDR3 has 16 residues. Here the CDR3 DNA reads TGTGCCAGCAGTTACACAAGACGTTTAGCCAAAAACATTCAGTACTTC. It is translated as CASSYTRRLAKNIQYF.

This chain connects TRBV14 to TRBJ1-1; D is ambiguous. Germline CDR1 and CDR2: SGHDN and FVKESK. This CDR3 spans 14 amino acids. V was cut by 4 bases and J by 0 bases, with 9 bases left in between. The CDR3 loop reads CASSRSNLNTEAFF. CDR3 sequence (DNA): TGTGCCAGCAGCCGCAGCAACTTGAACACTGAAGCTTTCTTT.

V is TRBV5-6 and J is TRBJ2-1; D is perhaps TRBD2 (5 bases). Germline V gene lookup returns CDR1 SGHDT and CDR2 YYEEEE. CDR3 length: 12 amino acids. V was clipped by 10 bases and J by 3 bases, with 11 bases between them. This chain's CDR3 is CASGRGYNEQFF. The DNA for the CDR3 is TGTGCCTCAGGCCGGGGCTACAATGAGCAGTTCTTC.